The 5 T cell receptor beta chains below all came from one sample that was sequenced in a study of blood T cells in healthy people across ages. With a J-beta primer mix and a sample-barcoded 5' primer, a second PCR ran about 7 to 12 cycles. TCRdb reprocessed the 5' RACE reads via MiXCR and lists one record per CDR3 protein. Found here are some 800,000 distinct CDR3 sequences, 40% to 50% of them singletons; the top ten hold around 21%. Sequenced material: blood. These receptors originate from a man aged 55 to 70 in good health.

This clonotype appeared a single time. V is TRBV6-6 and J is TRBJ1-1; the D gene is possibly TRBD1 (5 bases). Trimming removed 6 bases from V and 5 bases from J, with 16 bases in between. Germline assignment: CDR1 MNHNY and CDR2 SVGAGI (reference sequence). This CDR3 is built from 14 residues. The CDR3 bases are TGTGCCAGCAGCGTGGAGGGGAGAGGGACTGAAGCTTTCTTT. Protein sequence: CASSVEGRGTEAFF.

This CDR3 reads CASTQPNTDTQYF. CDR3 coding DNA: TGTGCCAGCACCCAGCCGAATACAGATACGCAGTATTTT. The chain uses TRBV2 and TRBJ2-3, with D uncertain. V was trimmed by 7 bases and J by 3 bases, leaving 11 bases between them. The CDR3 consists of 13 residues. From germline, CDR1 is SNHLY and CDR2 FYNNEI.

CDR3 protein: CASRETGGVSYEQYF. CDR3 DNA: TGTGCCAGCAGAGAGACAGGGGGAGTTTCCTACGAGCAGTACTTC. The rearrangement links TRBV7-9 to TRBJ2-7; 9 nucleotides match TRBD1. This CDR3 has 15 residues. Per germline, CDR1 SEHNR and CDR2 FQNEAQ (reference sequence). V gave up 6 bases and J gave up 1 base; unmatched junction bases: 7.

This clonotype was observed a handful of times. The chain is built from TRBV6-1 and TRBJ1-6; tentatively, D is TRBD1 (5 bases). The germline gives CDR1 MNHNS, CDR2 SASEGT. The CDR3 is 14 residues long. With 2 bases removed from V and 9 bases from J, the gap between germline ends came to 11 bases. DNA of the CDR3: TGTGCCAGCAGTGAAAGAGGGGCTGGTTCACCCCTCCACTTT. Translating it yields CASSERGAGSPLHF.

The gene calls are TRBV19 and TRBJ1-2; D is perhaps TRBD1 (5 bases). V dropped 4 bases and J dropped 5 bases, with 20 bases sitting between them. The CDR3 covers 16 residues. CDR1 and CDR2 (germline): LNHDA, SQIVND (reference sequence). In DNA, the CDR3 is TGTGCCAGTAGTAGGAAGGTCGATATGGCAGGGTATGGCTACACCTTC. Protein product: CASSRKVDMAGYGYTF. Based on the CDR3 plus reference TRBV19 and TRBJ1-2, the full variable domain is DGGITQSPKYLFRKEGQNVTLSCEQNLNHDAMYWYRQDPGQGLRLIYYSQIVNDFQKGDIAEGYSVSREKKESFPLTVTSAQKNPTAFYLCASSRKVDMAGYGYTFGSGTRLTVV.